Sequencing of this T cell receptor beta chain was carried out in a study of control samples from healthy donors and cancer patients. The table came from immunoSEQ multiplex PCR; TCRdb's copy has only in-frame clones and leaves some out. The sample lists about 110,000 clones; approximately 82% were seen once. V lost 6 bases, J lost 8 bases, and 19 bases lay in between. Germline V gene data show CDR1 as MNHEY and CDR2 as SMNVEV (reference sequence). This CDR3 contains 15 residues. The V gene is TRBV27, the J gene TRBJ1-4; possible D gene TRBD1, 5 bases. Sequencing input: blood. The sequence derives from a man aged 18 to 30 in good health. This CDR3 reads CASREIQGGGEKLFF. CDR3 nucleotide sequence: TGTGCCAGCAGAGAAATCCAGGGAGGTGGGGAAAAACTGTTTTTT.